This T cell receptor (beta chain) was retrieved from a study of cytomegalovirus exposure and HLA in healthy donors. Overall study results and limits: As confirmed in vitro, a few CMV-associated chains were specific for CMV antigens. An analysis was carried out later, and it reportedly showed fewer N-insertions in an Asian-associated ancestry cluster than the approximately 700-donor mean. Fewer than 20,000 TCR beta sequences were associated with HLA alleles at 0.05 false discovery rate in a later analysis.

Researchers ran the PCR with 60 Vbeta and 13 Jbeta primers. Here immunoSEQ multiplex PCR was the method, and the copy in TCRdb shows in-frame clones only, minus some. The sample lists about 160,000 clones, over 70% occurring once. Of note for this clone: Its specificity is unknown.

Donors were ostensibly healthy at sampling, although undocumented immune exposures were probable. The receptor was derived from a woman aged 45-60 years in good health and CMV-seropositive. Sequenced material: PBMCs.

This CDR3 is CAWSWAGGRDTQYF. Written as DNA, the CDR3 is TGTGCCTGGAGTTGGGCAGGGGGTAGGGATACGCAGTATTTT. The chain links TRBV30 to TRBJ2-3; 7 bases fit TRBD1. This CDR3 comprises 14 residues. CDR1 GTSNPN and CDR2 SVGIG come from the germline V gene (reference sequence). After removal of 2 bases from V and 6 bases from J, the junction contained 8 bases not matched to a gene.